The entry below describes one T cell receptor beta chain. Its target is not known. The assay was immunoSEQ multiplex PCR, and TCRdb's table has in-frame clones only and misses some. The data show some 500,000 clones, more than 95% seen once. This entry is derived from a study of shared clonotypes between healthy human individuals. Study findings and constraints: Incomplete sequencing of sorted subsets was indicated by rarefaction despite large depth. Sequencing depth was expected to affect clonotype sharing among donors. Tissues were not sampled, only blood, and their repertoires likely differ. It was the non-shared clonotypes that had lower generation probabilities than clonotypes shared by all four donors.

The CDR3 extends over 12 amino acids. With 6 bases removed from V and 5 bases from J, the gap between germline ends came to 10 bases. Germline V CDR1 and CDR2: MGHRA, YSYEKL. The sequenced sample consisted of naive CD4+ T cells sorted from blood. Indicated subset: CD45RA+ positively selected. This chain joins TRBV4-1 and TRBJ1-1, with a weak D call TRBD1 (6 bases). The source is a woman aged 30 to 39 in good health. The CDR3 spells CASRGGGTEAFF. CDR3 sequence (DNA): TGCGCCAGCAGAGGGGGTGGAACTGAAGCTTTCTTT.